The rows below give T cell receptor beta chains drawn from one sample of a study of patients and donors after allogeneic stem cell transplantation. TCRdb recomputed calls from the RT-PCR reads with MiXCR, one row per CDR3 protein. The data hold about a million distinct CDR3 sequences, with about a sixth observed a single time. Sequences were obtained from blood, either unsorted or a sorted T cell fraction (not recorded which). The receptors shown here come from a human donor who was either an allogeneic HSCT recipient or a stem cell or donor lymphocyte infusion donor (not recorded which). It is not recorded whose cells these are; they may come from a transplant donor. CDR3s leave out the opening cysteine and the closing phenylalanine or tryptophan.

TRBJ1-2,TRBV5-5,ASSLDRGTIGYT
TRBJ2-7,TRBV20-1,SARAPGDEQY
TRBJ2-1,TRBV20-1,SANGGTLNNEQF
TRBJ1-6,TRBV5-4,ASSWGGIEYNSPLH
TRBJ2-1,TRBV6-2/TRBV6-3,ASSSPRLGGRSEQF
TRBJ1-1,TRBV4-3,ASSQREGTEAF
TRBJ1-4,TRBV7-9,ASSLLGKKEEKLF
TRBJ2-4,TRBV20-1,SAKRGRVDIQY
TRBJ1-5,TRBV12-3/TRBV12-4,ASSFQGKRNQPQH
TRBJ2-3,TRBV5-4,ASSLRGRTSGGATDTQY
TRBJ2-1,TRBV29-1,SVEAGGPGNEQF
TRBJ2-2,TRBV6-1,ASSRTGAPNTGELF
TRBJ1-6,TRBV9,ASSPKPGQNSPLH
TRBJ2-1,TRBV24-1,ATSDLRSLGRNEQF
TRBJ1-1,TRBV2,ARSNAQGGTEAF
TRBJ2-1,TRBV7-8,ASSFPGGRTYNEQF
TRBJ1-1,TRBV24-1,ATSDNRVAF
TRBJ1-1,TRBV20-1,SASPKGGNNDVTF
TRBJ2-5,TRBV5-1,ASTSSGGVETQY
TRBJ1-5,TRBV4-3,ASSQDRLGSLYQPQH
TRBJ2-5,TRBV20-1,SARLAGEVSDTQY
TRBJ2-5,TRBV20-1,SATVAGGPREETQY
TRBJ1-3,TRBV5-5,ASSYDGPKGNTIY
TRBJ2-7,TRBV3-1,ASSQGWQPPYEQY
TRBJ1-5,TRBV12-3/TRBV12-4,ASSLSRQPQH
TRBJ2-1,TRBV24-1,ATSDLRTGGNEQF
TRBJ2-7,TRBV5-6,ASSPIMDSVHEQY
TRBJ2-2,TRBV7-6,ASSLVSVSPGLAANTGELF
TRBJ1-2,TRBV29-1,SVKLRDGYT
TRBJ1-1,TRBV5-1,ASSSTGKVNTEAF
TRBJ2-2,TRBV7-8,ATDPGELF
TRBJ2-1,TRBV27,ASSLRTKREVSYNEQF
TRBJ1-2,TRBV5-1,ASRRGGFNYGYT
TRBJ1-4,TRBV30,AWRGFATNEKLF
TRBJ1-5,TRBV12-3/TRBV12-4,ASSTDSLNQPQH
TRBJ2-1,TRBV2,ASSPRAGGQDEQF
TRBJ1-1,TRBV5-1,ASSLAFGGLENEAF
TRBJ2-7,TRBV6-2/TRBV6-3,ASTIDLGDEQY
TRBJ2-5,TRBV11-2,ASSFPDYHLQETQY
TRBJ2-5,TRBV28,ASSNRDSKQTQY
TRBJ2-7,TRBV12-3/TRBV12-4,ASSSMDRGYEQY
TRBJ1-1,TRBV5-1,ASSLFPGPGTEAF
TRBJ2-5,TRBV7-2,ASSSDLTTQETQY
TRBJ1-2,TRBV18,ASSPGDRGSYGYT
TRBJ1-1,TRBV20-1,SARTPGTVLNTEAF
TRBJ2-1,TRBV18,ASSLEQGRPYNEQF
TRBJ2-3,TRBV20-1,SASVGGVALGPDTQY
TRBJ1-3,TRBV4-3,ASSPLITGAGNTIY
TRBJ2-7,TRBV7-6,ASSVLGSLSYEQY
TRBJ2-1,TRBV12-3/TRBV12-4,ASSPGTGGVHEQF
TRBJ2-1,TRBV7-3,ASSIGTSGGLGEQF
TRBJ2-5,TRBV29-1,SVARLIRGETQY
TRBJ1-1,TRBV9,ASSAQQRGGTEAF
TRBJ2-5,TRBV7-2,ASSFYREPTQY